The 31 T cell receptor beta chains reported below all come from one sample, sequenced in a study of post-analysis software for immune sequencing data. General study points: Patients used a few TRBV segments, including TRBV5-6, TRBV5-1 and TRBV20-1, more often than controls.

The TCR beta cDNA libraries carried unique molecular identifiers. MiXCR, run by TCRdb on the PCR reads, gives a single entry per CDR3 protein. The table lists around 770,000 distinct CDR3 sequences, about 45% of them singletons. No antigen is known for these receptors. Sequencing was carried out using blood. The receptors stem from a girl aged 5-17 years with multiple sclerosis.

This chain joins TRBV9 and TRBJ1-1; 7 bases map to TRBD1. V trimming: 5 bases; J trimming: 5 bases; junction bases outside the gene matches: 9. The length of the CDR3 is 14 residues. Looked up from germline, CDR1 is SGDLS and CDR2 is YYNGEE. CDR3 sequence: CASSPPTGTTEAFF. The CDR3 nucleotides read TGTGCCAGCAGTCCACCGACAGGGACGACTGAAGCTTTCTTT.

The chain uses TRBV7-2 and TRBJ2-2, with D possibly matching TRBD1 (5 bases). The CDR3 extends over 15 amino acids. V was shortened by 5 bases and J by 0 bases, with 10 bases between the two germline ends. CDR1 and CDR2 from the germline V gene are SGHTA and FQGNSA. The CDR3 sequence: CASSQQATNTGELFF. Written as DNA, the CDR3 is TGTGCCAGCAGCCAACAGGCCACGAACACCGGGGAGCTGTTTTTT.

The chain joins TRBV6-1 to TRBJ2-3, with D unresolved. This CDR3 is 11 amino acids long. Germline V lookup: CDR1 MNHNS, CDR2 SASEGT. Between the trimmed V and J ends, which lost 3 bases and 10 bases, there was a span of 8 bases. The CDR3 DNA is TGTGCCAGCAGTGACAGGAATGCGCAGTATTTT. Its translation: CASSDRNAQYF.

This chain links TRBV20-1 with TRBJ2-2, with D perhaps assigned TRBD1 or TRBD2 (5 bases each). The CDR3 is 17 residues long. V was clipped by 0 bases and J by 0 bases, with 14 bases between them. In germline, CDR1 is DFQATT, CDR2 SNEGSKA (reference sequence). CDR3 DNA: TGCAGTGCTAGAGATCGATGGGACGGGACGAACACCGGGGAGCTGTTTTTT. Its protein is CSARDRWDGTNTGELFF.

The rearrangement uses TRBV7-9 and TRBJ1-5, with TRBD1 identical over 9 bases. The CDR3 extends over 17 amino acids. Germline V CDR1 and CDR2: SEHNR, FQNEAQ (reference sequence). Trimming at V came to 2 bases and at J to 1 base, leaving 6 bases not matched to a gene. The CDR3: CASSLSTGGYSNQPQHF. CDR3 DNA sequence: TGTGCCAGCAGCTTATCGACAGGGGGATACAGCAATCAGCCCCAGCATTTT.

This clonotype came up once. The V call is TRBV19, the J call TRBJ2-6, with a weak D call TRBD1 (5 bases). The CDR3 runs to 15 residues. Germline V gene sequence: CDR1 LNHDA, CDR2 SQIVND (reference sequence). V was cut by 1 base and J by 5 bases, with 9 bases left in between. In DNA, the CDR3 is TGTGCCAGTAGTATAGGGGGCGTGCGGGCCAACGTCCTGACTTTC. Protein sequence: CASSIGGVRANVLTF.

This clonotype showed up just a few times. The chain uses TRBV7-8 and TRBJ2-1; TRBD1 agrees at 8 bases. Trimming cost V 1 base and J 4 bases; bases outside gene matches: 6. CDR1 SGHVS and CDR2 FQNEAQ come from the germline V gene. The CDR3 is made up of 16 amino acids. The CDR3 DNA reads as TGTGCCAGCAGCTTAGTACCCAGACAGGGGTACAATGAGCAGTTCTTC. The encoded protein is CASSLVPRQGYNEQFF.

This clonotype was recorded many times. V gene TRBV5-1 combines with J gene TRBJ2-5; 7 nucleotides agree with TRBD2. Germline CDR1 is SGHRS and CDR2 is YFSETQ. The CDR3 totals 13 residues. V dropped 4 bases and J dropped 3; count of bases not matched to a gene: 3. CDR3 sequence reads: CASSLGLEETQYF. The CDR3, as DNA: TGCGCCAGCAGCCTAGGACTAGAAGAGACCCAGTACTTC.

The rearrangement links TRBV20-1 to TRBJ1-2; D gene uncertain. V lost 3 bases and J 5 bases, leaving 16 bases between the germline ends. Germline CDR1 DFQATT, CDR2 SNEGSKA (reference sequence). The CDR3 is made up of 14 amino acids. The CDR3 sequence: CSARGSEALYGYTF. The CDR3 region has the DNA TGCAGTGCTAGGGGATCAGAAGCGCTATATGGCTACACCTTC.

This clonotype appeared a few times. The J gene is TRBJ2-3, the V gene TRBV6-5, with D unresolved. V was shortened by 2 bases and J by 0 bases, with 18 bases between the two germline ends. Germline-derived CDR1 and CDR2 are MNHEY and SVGAGI. CDR3 length: 18 residues. The CDR3: CASSYGVVSDLSTDTQYF. For the CDR3, the DNA is TGTGCCAGCAGTTACGGGGTAGTTTCCGACCTGAGCACAGATACGCAGTATTTT.

On this clonotype: Mismatch with germline at one junction end may stem from a read error. The chain has TRBV20-1 and TRBJ2-2, with 7 bases identical to TRBD2. Germline lookup yields CDR1 DFQATT and CDR2 SNEGSKA (reference sequence). CDR3 size: 15 residues. The CDR3 spells CSASRGGRGTGELFF. CDR3 DNA sequence: TGCAGCGCTAGTAGGGGCGGGAGAGGGACCGGGGAGCTGTTTTTT.

This chain links TRBV21-1 with TRBJ2-1; no check of the table's D call, TRBD2, against the DNA was made. TRBV21-1 is flagged as a pseudogene. The CDR3 spans 18 residues. The CDR3, as DNA: TGTGCCAGCAGCAAATATGCAAGGACTAGCGGGTATATTAATGAGCAGTTCTTC. This translates into CASSKYARTSGYINEQFF.

This chain uses TRBV15 with TRBJ1-2, with a possible D match to TRBD1 (6 bases). The CDR3 sequence is 16 residues long. Trimming stripped 3 bases from V and 2 bases from J, with 16 bases between. The germline gives CDR1 LNHNV, CDR2 YYDKDF (reference sequence). The CDR3 coding sequence is TGTGCCACCAGCAGGACAGCCGGGACAAAAAACTATGGCTACACCTTC. Protein sequence: CATSRTAGTKNYGYTF. The whole variable domain, remainder taken from reference TRBV15 and TRBJ1-2, is DAMVIQNPRYQVTQFGKPVTLSCSQTLNHNVMYWYQQKSSQAPKLLFHYYDKDFNNEADTPDNFQSRRPNTSFCFLDIRSPGLGDTAMYLCATSRTAGTKNYGYTFGSGTRLTVV.

This clonotype was counted between two and nine times. The V gene is TRBV7-9, the J gene TRBJ2-3; 7 nucleotides agree with TRBD1. Germline V lookup: CDR1 SEHNR, CDR2 FQNEAQ (reference sequence). Trimming at V came to 6 bases and at J to 6 bases, leaving 6 bases not matched to a gene. The CDR3 length is 13 residues. In DNA form, the CDR3 reads TGTGCCAGCAGACAGACAGGGCCTGATACGCAGTATTTT. Amino acid sequence: CASRQTGPDTQYF.

The chain uses TRBV27 and TRBJ1-5, with D possibly TRBD1 on 5 matching bases. V was cut by 2 bases and J by 7 bases, with 12 bases left in between. CDR3 length: 14 residues. Germline CDR1 MNHEY, CDR2 SMNVEV (reference sequence). The CDR3 is CASSLVEGTQPQHF. CDR3 nucleotide sequence: TGTGCCAGCAGTTTAGTGGAGGGGACGCAGCCCCAGCATTTT.

This clonotype was detected a few times. The V call is TRBV20-1, the J call TRBJ2-5, with 11 nucleotides matching TRBD2. Germline lookup yields CDR1 DFQATT and CDR2 SNEGSKA (reference sequence). The CDR3 sequence is 15 residues long. Trimming at V came to 3 bases and at J to 3 bases, leaving 6 bases not matched to a gene. The DNA of the CDR3 is TGCAGTGCTAGCCCACTAGCGGGAGTAAAAGAGACCCAGTACTTC. It encodes CSASPLAGVKETQYF.

V is TRBV7-8 and J is TRBJ2-5; 15 bases match TRBD2. V lost 0 bases to trimming and J lost 7 bases; unmatched junction nucleotides: 3. This CDR3 spans 16 amino acids. Germline loops: CDR1 SGHVS, CDR2 FQNEAQ. This CDR3 reads CASSLAGGLAGGTQYF. CDR3 coding DNA: TGTGCCAGCAGCTTAGCGGGGGGACTAGCGGGAGGGACCCAGTACTTC.

This clonotype was seen more than once but under ten times. The rearrangement links TRBV7-6 to TRBJ2-1; TRBD2 might be the D (6 bases). This CDR3 spans 16 amino acids. Germline V gene data show CDR1 as SGHVS and CDR2 as FNYEAQ. Trimming cost V 1 base and J 3 bases, with 13 bases left between them. CDR3 in amino acids: CASSLGGRPGYNEQFF. The CDR3 nucleotides are TGTGCCAGCAGCTTAGGAGGGAGGCCGGGCTACAATGAGCAGTTCTTC.

The CDR3: CSAGQGARVETQYF. The CDR3 DNA reads TGCAGTGCTGGACAGGGGGCTAGGGTAGAGACCCAGTACTTC. The J gene is TRBJ2-5, the V gene TRBV20-1; 11 bases fit TRBD1. The CDR3 totals 14 residues. The germline CDR1 and CDR2 sequences are DFQATT and SNEGSKA (reference sequence). The trim removed 5 bases at V and 4 bases at J, leaving 6 bases unmatched.

The chain has TRBV5-6 and TRBJ2-1, with 7 positions matching TRBD2. V gave up 2 bases and J gave up 9 bases; unmatched junction bases: 14. Germline-derived CDR1 and CDR2 are SGHDT and YYEEEE. This CDR3 is built from 16 residues. The CDR3 nucleotides are TGTGCCAGCAGCTTAGTGGAGCTAGCGGCAACGGGTGAGCAGTTCTTC. It codes for CASSLVELAATGEQFF.

This clonotype was counted a few times. The chain has TRBV15 and TRBJ2-1; 7 nucleotides match TRBD2. V gave up 0 bases and J gave up 6 bases; unmatched junction bases: 8. CDR3 length: 16 amino acids. CDR1 and CDR2 (germline): LNHNV, YYDKDF (reference sequence). The chain's CDR3 is CATSRDLGGGPNEQFF. Here the CDR3 DNA reads TGTGCCACCAGCAGAGATTTGGGGGGAGGGCCCAATGAGCAGTTCTTC.

This rearrangement joins TRBV12-5 to TRBJ1-2; 7 bases are a match to TRBD1. Germline CDR1 LGHNT, CDR2 FRNRAP. J lost 5 bases, V lost 2 bases, and 8 bases had no gene match. There are 15 residues in the CDR3. The CDR3 region has the DNA TGTGCTAGTGGTTTGACGAGGGGGCGACCTTATGGCTACACCTTC. It translates to CASGLTRGRPYGYTF.

The chain recombines TRBV6-6 with TRBJ1-2; D remains ambiguous. The V end was cut by 5 bases, the J end by 6 bases, with 16 bases between. The CDR3 extends over 14 amino acids. Germline V gene sequence: CDR1 MNHNY, CDR2 SVGAGI (reference sequence). The CDR3 spells CASSKTPEGHGYTF. The CDR3 bases are TGTGCCAGCAGTAAGACCCCGGAGGGTCATGGCTACACCTTC.

On this clonotype: Germline is not matched at one junction end, which may reflect a read error. The V and J genes are TRBV28 and TRBJ2-2; TRBD2 aligns across 7 bases. Per germline, CDR1 MDHEN and CDR2 SYDVKM. The CDR3 is 15 residues long. The DNA of the CDR3 is TGTGCCAGCAGGACGAGCGGGGCCAACACCGGAGAGCTGTTTTTT. Protein: CASRTSGANTGELFF.

The chain combines TRBV5-1 with TRBJ2-3, with a weak D call TRBD2 (5 bases). Germline CDR1 reads SGHRS; CDR2 reads YFSETQ. The CDR3 totals 15 residues. Trimming took 0 bases from V and 2 from J, leaving 10 bases between them. The CDR3 DNA follows: TGCGCCAGCAGCTTGGTTGGAGGCCTCACAGATACGCAGTATTTT. Protein product: CASSLVGGLTDTQYF.

This chain connects TRBV4-2 to TRBJ2-5, with 7 nucleotides matching TRBD1. The J call may be mistaken, given a closer DNA end match to TRBJ2-7. The CDR3 runs to 15 residues. Germline values: CDR1 LGHNA, CDR2 YNFKEQ. CDR3 DNA sequence: TGTGCCAGCAGCCGCCCGGGGACAGAAGCCTACGAGCAGTACTTC. This sequence encodes CASSRPGTEAYEQYF.

The chain combines TRBV12-3 or TRBV12-4 with TRBJ1-5; TRBD1 agrees at 8 bases. The CDR3 runs 18 residues. Trimming cost V 5 bases and J 4 bases; bases outside gene matches: 16. The CDR3 region has the DNA TGTGCCAGCAGTCGGGGGGGCAGGGGGCTCAAGGGTAATCAGCCCCAGCATTTT. It is translated as CASSRGGRGLKGNQPQHF.

This sequence joins TRBV6-2 or TRBV6-3 and TRBJ2-3, with D possibly being TRBD1 (5 bases). The CDR3 runs to 15 residues. The germline V gene encodes CDR1 MNHEY and CDR2 SVGEGT. Deletions cut 5 bases from V and 2 bases from J, with 14 bases between. The CDR3 sequence is CASSLGATDTDTQYF. The CDR3 DNA reads as TGTGCCAGCAGTCTTGGGGCTACCGACACAGATACGCAGTATTTT.

With regard to this clonotype: Germline is not matched at one junction end, which may reflect a read error. The chain is built from TRBV7-9 and TRBJ2-7; 9 nucleotides align to TRBD1. The CDR3 has 17 amino acids. The germline V gene encodes CDR1 SEHNR and CDR2 FQNEAQ (reference sequence). CDR3 region: CANSLAEGDRERYEQYF. CDR3 nucleotides: TGTGCCAACAGCTTAGCGGAGGGGGACAGGGAGCGCTACGAGCAGTACTTC.

The sample holds many counts of this clonotype. The chain combines TRBV12-3 or TRBV12-4 with TRBJ2-3; D may be TRBD1 or TRBD2 (5 bases each). The V and J ends lost 6 bases and 5 bases respectively, with 18 bases between them. The CDR3 is 15 amino acids. CDR3 sequence: CASRPTGTPLDTQYF. In DNA, the CDR3 is TGTGCCAGCAGACCTACCGGGACCCCCTTAGATACGCAGTATTTT.

This clonotype was counted only a few times. The chain employs TRBV6-1 and TRBJ2-3; no clear D gene. The germline V gene encodes CDR1 MNHNS and CDR2 SASEGT. CDR3 length: 14 amino acids. Trimming cost V 8 bases and J 5 bases, with 17 bases left between them. The DNA of the CDR3 is TGTGCCAGCCTAAAGGCCCCGTTGGGAGATACGCAGTATTTT. This gives the protein CASLKAPLGDTQYF.